The entry that follows covers one T cell receptor (beta chain) sequence. Germline V gene data show CDR1 as LGHNA and CDR2 as YNFKEQ. The ends lost 0 bases at V and 1 base at J; junction bases unmatched: 5. CDR3 length: 16 residues. The data were taken from a study of T cell changes during pregnancy in multiple sclerosis. TCRdb's table, derived via immunoSEQ multiplex PCR, lists solely in-frame clones and lacks some. Of 100,000 to 130,000 clones listed, approximately 90% are singletons. The source material was peripheral blood, sampled in the third trimester of pregnancy. The chain uses TRBV4-2 and TRBJ2-5, with TRBD1 identical over 7 bases. The origin of this receptor is a female donor in good health, enrolled as a control in a pregnancy study. The CDR3 coding sequence is TGTGCCAGCAGCCAAGAGGGTTGGACAGGCCAAGAGACCCAGTACTTC. As protein: CASSQEGWTGQETQYF.